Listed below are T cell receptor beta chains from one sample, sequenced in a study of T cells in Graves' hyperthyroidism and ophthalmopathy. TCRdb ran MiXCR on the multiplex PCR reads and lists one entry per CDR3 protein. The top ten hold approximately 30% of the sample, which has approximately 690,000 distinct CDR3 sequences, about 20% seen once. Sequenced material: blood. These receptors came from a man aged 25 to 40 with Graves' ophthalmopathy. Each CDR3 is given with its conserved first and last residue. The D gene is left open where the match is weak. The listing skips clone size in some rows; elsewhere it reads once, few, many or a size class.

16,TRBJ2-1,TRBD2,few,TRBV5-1,CASSFFTGGSYNEQFF,TGCGCCAGCAGCTTCTTTACGGGAGGGTCCTACAATGAGCAGTTCTTC
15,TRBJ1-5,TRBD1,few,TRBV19,CASSMQGGSHQSQHF,TGTGCCAGTAGTATGCAGGGGGGTTCGCATCAGTCCCAGCATTTT
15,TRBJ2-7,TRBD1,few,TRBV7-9,CASSLTGTGRNEQYF,TGTGCCAGCAGCCTCACCGGGACAGGGCGCAACGAGCAGTACTTC
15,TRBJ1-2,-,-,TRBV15,CATSRDYRENYGYTF,TGTGCCACCAGCAGAGATTACAGGGAGAACTATGGCTACACCTTC
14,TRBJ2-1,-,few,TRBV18,CASSSRHADNEQFF,TGTGCCAGCTCATCAAGACACGCGGACAATGAGCAGTTCTTC
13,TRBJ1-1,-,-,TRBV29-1,CSAKDLMNTEAFF,TGCAGCGCCAAAGACTTAATGAACACTGAAGCTTTCTTT
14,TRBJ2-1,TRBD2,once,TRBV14,CASSRPGLAYEQFF,TGTGCCAGCAGCCGCCCGGGACTAGCGTATGAGCAGTTCTTC
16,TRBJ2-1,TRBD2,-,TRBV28,CASSPLASGPYNEQFF,TGTGCCAGCAGTCCCCTGGCTAGCGGTCCCTACAATGAGCAGTTCTTC
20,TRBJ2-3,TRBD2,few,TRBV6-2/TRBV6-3,CASSSPNEHGLAGVADTQYF,TGTGCCAGCAGTTCACCTAATGAGCATGGACTAGCGGGAGTTGCAGATACGCAGTATTTT
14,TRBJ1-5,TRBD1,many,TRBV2,CASSAGQGNQPQHF,TGTGCCAGCAGCGCCGGACAGGGCAATCAGCCCCAGCATTTT
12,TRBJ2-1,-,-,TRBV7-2,CASSSLRDEQFF,TGTGCCAGCAGCTCCCTTCGTGATGAGCAGTTCTTC
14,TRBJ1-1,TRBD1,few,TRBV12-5,CASGLGQADTEAFF,TGTGCTAGTGGTCTAGGACAGGCGGACACTGAAGCTTTCTTT
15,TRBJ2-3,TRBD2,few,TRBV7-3,CASSGLAGGLNTQYF,TGTGCCAGCAGCGGATTAGCGGGAGGGCTAAATACGCAGTATTTT
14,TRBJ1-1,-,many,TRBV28,CASSQSWGWAEAFF,TGTGCCAGCAGTCAATCCTGGGGGTGGGCGGAAGCTTTCTTT
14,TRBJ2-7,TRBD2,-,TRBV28,CASSQTGGFYEQYF,TGTGCCAGCAGTCAAACGGGGGGTTTCTACGAGCAGTACTTC
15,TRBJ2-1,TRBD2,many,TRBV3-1,CASRLTSGRSGEQFF,TGTGCCAGCAGACTTACTAGCGGGAGATCCGGAGAGCAGTTCTTC
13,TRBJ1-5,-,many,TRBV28,CASSSTRWQPQHF,TGTGCCAGCAGTTCTACCCGTTGGCAGCCCCAGCATTTT
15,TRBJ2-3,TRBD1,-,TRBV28,CASSSRDRQTDTQYF,TGTGCCAGCAGTTCCCGGGACAGGCAGACAGATACGCAGTATTTT
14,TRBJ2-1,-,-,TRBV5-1,CASSLDRLGNEQFF,TGCGCCAGCAGCTTGGATAGGCTTGGCAATGAGCAGTTCTTC
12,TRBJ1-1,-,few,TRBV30,CAWEDRGTEAFF,TGTGCCTGGGAGGACCGGGGCACTGAAGCTTTCTTT
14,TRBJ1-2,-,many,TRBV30,CAWSVLRANYGYTF,TGTGCCTGGAGTGTACTCAGGGCTAACTATGGCTACACCTTC
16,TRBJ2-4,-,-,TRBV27,CASSLLPSGAKNIQYF,TGTGCCAGCAGTTTACTGCCCTCGGGGGCCAAAAACATTCAGTACTTC
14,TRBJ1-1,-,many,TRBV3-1,CASSQGRGRAEAFF,TGTGCCAGCAGCCAGGGGAGGGGACGGGCTGAAGCTTTCTTT
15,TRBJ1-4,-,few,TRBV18,CASSLSGTKNEKLFF,TGTGCCAGCTCACTATCCGGGACAAAAAATGAAAAACTGTTTTTT
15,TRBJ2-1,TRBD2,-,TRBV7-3,CASSLRLAGVHEQFF,TGTGCCAGCAGCTTAAGGCTAGCGGGAGTTCATGAGCAGTTCTTC
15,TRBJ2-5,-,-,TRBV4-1,CASSTPGAGQETQYF,TGCGCCAGCAGCACGCCCGGGGCGGGCCAAGAGACCCAGTACTTC
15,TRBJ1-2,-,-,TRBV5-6,CASRIIRDVGYGYTF,TGTGCCAGCAGAATAATACGGGATGTAGGCTATGGCTACACCTTC
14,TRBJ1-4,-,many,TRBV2,CASSRQDRREKLFF,TGTGCCAGCAGTCGTCAGGACAGACGTGAAAAACTGTTTTTT
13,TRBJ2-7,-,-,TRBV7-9,CASAIISDYEQYF,TGTGCCAGCGCCATAATTTCAGACTACGAGCAGTACTTC
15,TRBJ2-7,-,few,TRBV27,CASSLEWARAAEQYF,TGTGCCAGCAGTTTAGAGTGGGCCCGGGCGGCCGAGCAGTACTTC
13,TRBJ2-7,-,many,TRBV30,CAWRIPGAYEQYF,TGTGCCTGGAGAATCCCCGGGGCCTACGAGCAGTACTTC
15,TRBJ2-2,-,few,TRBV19,CASHDGAANTGELFF,TGTGCCAGCCATGACGGGGCCGCGAACACCGGGGAGCTGTTTTTT
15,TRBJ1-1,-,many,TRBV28,CASSTGGRRNTEAFF,TGTGCCAGCTCAACGGGGGGAAGGCGGAACACTGAAGCTTTCTTT
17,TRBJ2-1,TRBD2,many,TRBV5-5,CASSLAFPTSRYNEQFF,TGTGCCAGCAGCTTGGCCTTCCCGACTAGCAGATACAATGAGCAGTTCTTC
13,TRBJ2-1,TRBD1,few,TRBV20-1,CSAQDRSYNEQFF,TGCAGTGCTCAGGACAGGTCCTACAATGAGCAGTTCTTC
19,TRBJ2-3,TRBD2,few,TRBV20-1,CSAGDAPGLAGLTADTQYF,TGCAGTGCTGGGGATGCCCCGGGACTAGCGGGACTTACGGCAGATACGCAGTATTTT
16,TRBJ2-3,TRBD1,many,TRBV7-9,CASSLAGQGAGDTQYF,TGTGCCAGCAGCTTAGCAGGACAGGGGGCAGGAGATACGCAGTATTTT
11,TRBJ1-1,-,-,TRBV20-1,CSALGDFEAFF,TGCAGTGCTTTGGGGGACTTTGAAGCTTTCTTT
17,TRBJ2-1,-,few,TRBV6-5,CASSYPPTGSSYNEQFF,TGTGCCAGCAGTTATCCTCCGACAGGAAGCTCCTACAATGAGCAGTTCTTC
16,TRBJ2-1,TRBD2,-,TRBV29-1,CSVEAGGNFLYNEQFF,TGCAGCGTGGAAGCGGGGGGCAATTTTCTTTACAATGAGCAGTTCTTC
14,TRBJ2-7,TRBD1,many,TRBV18,CASSPGQGPLEQYF,TGTGCCAGCTCACCGGGACAGGGACCCCTCGAGCAGTACTTC
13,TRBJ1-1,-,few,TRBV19,CASSHRELTEAFF,TGTGCCAGTAGCCACAGGGAGTTAACTGAAGCTTTCTTT
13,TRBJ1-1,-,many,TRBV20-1,CSAKDGTNTEAFF,TGCAGTGCTAAGGACGGGACAAACACTGAAGCTTTCTTT
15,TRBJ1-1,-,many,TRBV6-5,CASSYNRRSDTEAFF,TGTGCCAGCAGTTACAATCGGAGATCGGACACTGAAGCTTTCTTT
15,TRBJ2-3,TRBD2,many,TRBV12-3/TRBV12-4,CASSRLAFSTDTQYF,TGTGCCAGCAGCCGACTAGCGTTCAGCACAGATACGCAGTATTTT
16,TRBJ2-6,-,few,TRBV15,CATSRARSSGANVLTF,TGTGCCACCAGCAGAGCCCGAAGCTCTGGGGCCAACGTCCTGACTTTC
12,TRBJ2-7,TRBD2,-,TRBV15,CATSSWGGEQYF,TGTGCCACCAGCTCGTGGGGGGGCGAGCAGTACTTC
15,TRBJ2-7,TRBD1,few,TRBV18,CASSDGTGTFYEQYF,TGTGCCAGCTCGGATGGGACAGGAACCTTCTACGAGCAGTACTTC
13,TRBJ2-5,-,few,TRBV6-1,CASSSVFQETQYF,TGTGCCAGCAGTTCGGTCTTCCAAGAGACCCAGTACTTC
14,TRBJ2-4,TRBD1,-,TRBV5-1,CASRPGQGKNIQYF,TGTGCCAGCAGGCCCGGACAGGGAAAGAACATTCAGTACTTC
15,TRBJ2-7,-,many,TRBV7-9,CASSLVGEDPYEQYF,TGTGCCAGCAGCTTAGTGGGGGAAGACCCCTACGAGCAGTACTTC
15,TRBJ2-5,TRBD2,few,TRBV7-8,CASSAWGGAQETQYF,TGTGCCAGCAGCGCTTGGGGGGGTGCCCAAGAGACCCAGTACTTC
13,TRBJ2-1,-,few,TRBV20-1,CSAADRRYNEQFF,TGCAGTGCTGCGGACCGACGTTACAATGAGCAGTTCTTC
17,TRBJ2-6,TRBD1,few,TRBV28,CASSFRTGGPGANVLTF,TGTGCCAGCAGTTTCCGAACAGGGGGTCCTGGGGCCAACGTCCTGACTTTC